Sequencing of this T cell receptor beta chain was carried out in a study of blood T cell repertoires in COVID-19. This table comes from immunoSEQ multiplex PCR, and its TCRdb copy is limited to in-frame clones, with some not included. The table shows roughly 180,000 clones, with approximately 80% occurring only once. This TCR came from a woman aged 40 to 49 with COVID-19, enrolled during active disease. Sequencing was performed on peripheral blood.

The CDR3 spells CASKEGFGTDTQYF. Written as DNA, the CDR3 is TGTGCCTCCAAGGAGGGGTTCGGCACAGATACGCAGTATTTT. The chain combines TRBV6-5 with TRBJ2-3, with D possibly being TRBD2 (6 bases). The CDR3 runs to 14 residues. Germline V gene sequence: CDR1 MNHEY, CDR2 SVGAGI. Trimming removed 11 bases at V and 1 base at J, with 16 bases between.